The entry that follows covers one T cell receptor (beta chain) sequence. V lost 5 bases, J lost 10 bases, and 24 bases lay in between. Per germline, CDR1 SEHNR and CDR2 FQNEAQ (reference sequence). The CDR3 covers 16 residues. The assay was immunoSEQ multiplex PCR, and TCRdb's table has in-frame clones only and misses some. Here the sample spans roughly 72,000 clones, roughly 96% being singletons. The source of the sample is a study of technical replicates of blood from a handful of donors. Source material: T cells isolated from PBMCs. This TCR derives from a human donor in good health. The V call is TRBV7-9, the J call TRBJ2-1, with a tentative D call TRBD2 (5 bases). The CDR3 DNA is TGTGCCAGCAGCCCAAGTGAGGGAGTTTCCTCAAACGAGCAGTTCTTC. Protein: CASSPSEGVSSNEQFF.